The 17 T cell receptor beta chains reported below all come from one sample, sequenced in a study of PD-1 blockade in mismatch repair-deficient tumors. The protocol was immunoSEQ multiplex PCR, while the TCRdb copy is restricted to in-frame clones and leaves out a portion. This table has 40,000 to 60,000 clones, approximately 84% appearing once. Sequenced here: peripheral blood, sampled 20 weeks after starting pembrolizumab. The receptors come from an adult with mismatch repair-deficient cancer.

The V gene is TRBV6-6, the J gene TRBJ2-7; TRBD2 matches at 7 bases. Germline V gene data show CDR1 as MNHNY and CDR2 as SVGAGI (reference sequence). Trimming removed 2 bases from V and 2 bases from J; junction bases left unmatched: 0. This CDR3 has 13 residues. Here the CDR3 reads CASSYSGTYEQYF. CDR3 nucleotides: TGTGCCAGCAGTTACAGCGGGACCTACGAGCAGTACTTC.

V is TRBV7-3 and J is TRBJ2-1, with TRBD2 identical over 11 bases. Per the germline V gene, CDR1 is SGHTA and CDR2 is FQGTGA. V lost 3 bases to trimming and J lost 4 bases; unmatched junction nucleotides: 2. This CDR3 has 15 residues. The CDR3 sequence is CASSLTSGVYNEQFF. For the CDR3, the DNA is TGTGCCAGCAGCTTGACTAGCGGGGTGTACAATGAGCAGTTCTTC.

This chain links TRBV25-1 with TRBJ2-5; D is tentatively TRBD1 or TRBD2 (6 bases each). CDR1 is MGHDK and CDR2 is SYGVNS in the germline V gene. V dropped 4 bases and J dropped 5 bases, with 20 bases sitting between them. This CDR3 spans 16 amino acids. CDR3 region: CASSANRKRGGETQYF. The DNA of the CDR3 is TGTGCCAGCAGTGCTAATAGGAAAAGAGGGGGGGAGACCCAGTACTTC.

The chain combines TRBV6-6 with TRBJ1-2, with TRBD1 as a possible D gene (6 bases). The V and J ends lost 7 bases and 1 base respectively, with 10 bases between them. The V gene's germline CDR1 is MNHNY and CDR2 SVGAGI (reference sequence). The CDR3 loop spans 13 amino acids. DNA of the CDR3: TGTGCCAGCACCCCAGGGGTTAACTATGGCTACACCTTC. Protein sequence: CASTPGVNYGYTF.

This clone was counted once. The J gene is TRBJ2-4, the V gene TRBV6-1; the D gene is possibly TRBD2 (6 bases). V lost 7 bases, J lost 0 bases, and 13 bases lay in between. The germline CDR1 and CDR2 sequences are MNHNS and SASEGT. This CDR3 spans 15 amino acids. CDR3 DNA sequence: TGTGCCAGCATTTTAGCGGAACTAGCCAAAAACATTCAGTACTTC. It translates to CASILAELAKNIQYF.

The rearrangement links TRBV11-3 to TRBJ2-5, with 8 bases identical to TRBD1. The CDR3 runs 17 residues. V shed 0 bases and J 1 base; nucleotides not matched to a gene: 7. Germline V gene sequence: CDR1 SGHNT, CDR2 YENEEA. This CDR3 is CASSLDGLRGPQETQYF. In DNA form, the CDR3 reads TGTGCCAGCAGCTTAGATGGTCTCAGGGGGCCCCAAGAGACCCAGTACTTC.

The CDR3 DNA reads TGTGCCAGCAGTGAAGGGAAGGGGGGCAATCAGCCCCAGCATTTT. Residues: CASSEGKGGNQPQHF. The chain uses TRBV2 and TRBJ1-5, with D maybe TRBD1 (6 bases). V lost 1 base and J 2 bases, leaving 9 bases between the germline ends. In germline, CDR1 is SNHLY, CDR2 FYNNEI. CDR3 length equals 15 residues.

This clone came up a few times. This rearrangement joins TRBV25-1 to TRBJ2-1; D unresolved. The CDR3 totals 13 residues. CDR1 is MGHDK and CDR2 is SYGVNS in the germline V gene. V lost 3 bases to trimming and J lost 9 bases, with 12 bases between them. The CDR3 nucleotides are TGTGCCAGCAGTGACCCCCTAGTACTTGAGCAGTTCTTC. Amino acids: CASSDPLVLEQFF. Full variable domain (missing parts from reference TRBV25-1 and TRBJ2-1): EADIYQTPRYLVIGTGKKITLECSQTMGHDKMYWYQQDPGMELHLIHYSYGVNSTEKGDLSSESTVSRIRTEHFPLTLESARPSHTSQYLCASSDPLVLEQFFGPGTRLTVL.

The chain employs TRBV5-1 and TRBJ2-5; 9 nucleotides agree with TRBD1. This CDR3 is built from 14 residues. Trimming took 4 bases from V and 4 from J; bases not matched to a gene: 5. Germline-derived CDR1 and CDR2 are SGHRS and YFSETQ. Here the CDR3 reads CASSAGTGIETQYF. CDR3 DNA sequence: TGCGCCAGCAGCGCCGGGACAGGGATAGAGACCCAGTACTTC.

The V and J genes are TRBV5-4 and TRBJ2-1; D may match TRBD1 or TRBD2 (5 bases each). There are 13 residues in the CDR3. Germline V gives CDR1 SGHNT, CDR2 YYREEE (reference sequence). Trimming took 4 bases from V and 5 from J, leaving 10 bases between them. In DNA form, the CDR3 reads TGTGCCAGCAGCGCCGGGGCCCACAATGAGCAGTTCTTC. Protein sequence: CASSAGAHNEQFF.

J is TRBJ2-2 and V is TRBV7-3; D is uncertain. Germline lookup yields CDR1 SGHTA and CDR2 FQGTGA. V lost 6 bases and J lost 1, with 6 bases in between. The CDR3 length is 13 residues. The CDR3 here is CASSDKNTGELFF. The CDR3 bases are TGTGCCAGCAGTGACAAGAACACCGGGGAGCTGTTTTTT.

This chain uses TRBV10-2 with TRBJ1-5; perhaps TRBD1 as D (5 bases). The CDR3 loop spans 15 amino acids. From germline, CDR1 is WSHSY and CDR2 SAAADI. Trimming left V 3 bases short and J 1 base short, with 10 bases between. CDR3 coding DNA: TGCGCCAGCAGTGAAACTCGGGGGAGCAATCAGCCCCAGCATTTT. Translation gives CASSETRGSNQPQHF.

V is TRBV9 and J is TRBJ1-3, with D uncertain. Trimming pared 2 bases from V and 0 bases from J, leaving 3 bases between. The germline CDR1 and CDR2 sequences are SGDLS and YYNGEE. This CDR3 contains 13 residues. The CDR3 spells CASSVDSGNTIYF. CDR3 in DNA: TGTGCCAGCAGCGTCGACTCTGGAAACACCATATATTTT.

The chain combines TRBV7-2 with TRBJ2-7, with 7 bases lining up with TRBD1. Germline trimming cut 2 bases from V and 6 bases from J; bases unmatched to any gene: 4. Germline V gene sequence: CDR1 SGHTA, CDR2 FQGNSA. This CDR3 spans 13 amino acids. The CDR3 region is CASSLKQGFEQYF. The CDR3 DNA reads TGTGCCAGCAGCTTAAAACAGGGGTTCGAGCAGTACTTC.

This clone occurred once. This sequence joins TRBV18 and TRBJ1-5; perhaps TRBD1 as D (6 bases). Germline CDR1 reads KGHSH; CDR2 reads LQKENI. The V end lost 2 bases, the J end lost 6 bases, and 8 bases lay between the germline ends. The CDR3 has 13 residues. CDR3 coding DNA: TGTGCCAGCTCACCAGGACAGTCTCAGCCCCAGCATTTT. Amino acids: CASSPGQSQPQHF.

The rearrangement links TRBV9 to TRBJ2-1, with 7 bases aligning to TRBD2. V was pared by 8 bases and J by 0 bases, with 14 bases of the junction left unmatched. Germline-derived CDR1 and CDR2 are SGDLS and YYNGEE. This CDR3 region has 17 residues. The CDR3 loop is CASGTTSAAPSYNEQFF. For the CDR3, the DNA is TGTGCCAGTGGAACCACTAGCGCAGCACCCTCCTACAATGAGCAGTTCTTC.

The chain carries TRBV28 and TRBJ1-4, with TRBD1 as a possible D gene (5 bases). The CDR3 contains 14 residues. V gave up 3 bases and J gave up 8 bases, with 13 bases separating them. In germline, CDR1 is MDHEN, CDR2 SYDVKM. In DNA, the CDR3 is TGTGCCAGCAGTTTTGACGGCCCAGGGGAAAAACTGTTTTTT. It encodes CASSFDGPGEKLFF.